This T cell receptor beta chain was recovered during a study of CD8 T cells in ankylosing spondylitis. TCRdb redid the calling of the 5' RACE reads with MiXCR, one entry per CDR3 protein. Altogether 6,000 to 7,500 distinct CDR3 sequences are present, 2.5% to 3% being singletons, with the ten largest covering 35% to 45%. This CDR3 comprises 15 residues. Trimming at V came to 2 bases and at J to 3 bases, leaving 6 bases not matched to a gene. Germline V CDR1 and CDR2: SGDLS, YYNGEE. Findings of the study overall: Matched ankylosing spondylitis synovial fluid reportedly showed significant enrichment of disease-linked clones. Some motif variants had been reported before (in reactive arthritis synovial fluid and blood). One TCR beta motif, made up of seven to nine highly homologous variants, appeared characteristic of ankylosing spondylitis blood.

This clonotype has ten or more counts. What it binds is not known. V usage is TRBV9 and J usage is TRBJ2-5; TRBD2 agrees at 8 bases. The sequencing input was blood, either unsorted or a sorted T cell fraction (not recorded which). The clonotype comes from a female donor with ankylosing spondylitis or in good health (not recorded which). This CDR3 reads CASSVAGLGKETQYF. CDR3 nucleotides: TGTGCCAGCAGCGTCGCGGGACTAGGGAAAGAGACCCAGTACTTC.